This T cell receptor (beta chain) derives from a study of T cell responses to AZD1222 COVID-19 vaccine. Points from the study as a whole: Researchers took repertoire samples only after the peak T cell response had come.

Note on this clone: No antigen is known for it.

The table came from immunoSEQ multiplex PCR; TCRdb's copy has only in-frame clones and leaves some out. Of approximately 120,000 clones detected, about nine tenths appear once; the ten largest clones hold just over 7%. The source of this sequence is an adult in good health. Material: peripheral blood, obtained on day 0 of AZD1222 vaccination.

The CDR3 region is CASSLRLARESTGQFF. CDR3 bases: TGTGCCAGCAGCTTGAGGCTAGCGAGAGAGTCGACTGGGCAGTTCTTC. This chain connects TRBV5-6 to TRBJ2-1; weak D call: TRBD2 (6 bases). This CDR3 region has 16 residues. CDR1 and CDR2 from the germline V gene are SGHDT and YYEEEE. V lost 1 base, J lost 12 bases, and 23 bases lay in between.